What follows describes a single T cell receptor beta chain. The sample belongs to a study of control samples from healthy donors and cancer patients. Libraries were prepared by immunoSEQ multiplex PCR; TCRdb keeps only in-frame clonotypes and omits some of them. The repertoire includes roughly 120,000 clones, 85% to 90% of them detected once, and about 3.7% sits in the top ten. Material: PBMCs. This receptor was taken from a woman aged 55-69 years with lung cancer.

The CDR3 protein is CASSYGRLALNTGELFF. CDR3 DNA sequence: TGTGCCAGCAGCTACGGCCGACTAGCCCTGAACACCGGGGAGCTGTTTTTT. This chain uses TRBV7-9 with TRBJ2-2; 7 bases are shared with TRBD2. The trim removed 4 bases at V and 1 base at J, leaving 9 bases unmatched. This CDR3 comprises 17 residues. CDR1 and CDR2 from the germline V gene are SEHNR and FQNEAQ (reference sequence).